This record looks at one T cell receptor (beta chain) sequence and its context. This record belongs to a study of blood T cell repertoires in COVID-19. Across roughly 25 US areas, participants ranged in age from about 18 to 90 years. Produced via immunoSEQ multiplex PCR; TCRdb's table is partial and in-frame only. The top ten clones hold about 2.7% of a sample with around 290,000 clones, 86% of them seen once. J was trimmed by 6 bases and V by 5 bases; bases with no gene match: 11. This CDR3 contains 16 residues. Germline values: CDR1 SGHRS, CDR2 YFSETQ. This TCR was sampled from a woman aged 18-35 years who had recovered from COVID-19. Source material: PBMCs or T cells enriched from blood (not recorded which). The V call is TRBV5-1, the J call TRBJ2-3; 11 nucleotides match TRBD2. The CDR3 region is CASSVETSGITDTQYF. The CDR3 DNA is TGCGCCAGCAGTGTAGAGACTAGCGGGATTACCGATACGCAGTATTTT.